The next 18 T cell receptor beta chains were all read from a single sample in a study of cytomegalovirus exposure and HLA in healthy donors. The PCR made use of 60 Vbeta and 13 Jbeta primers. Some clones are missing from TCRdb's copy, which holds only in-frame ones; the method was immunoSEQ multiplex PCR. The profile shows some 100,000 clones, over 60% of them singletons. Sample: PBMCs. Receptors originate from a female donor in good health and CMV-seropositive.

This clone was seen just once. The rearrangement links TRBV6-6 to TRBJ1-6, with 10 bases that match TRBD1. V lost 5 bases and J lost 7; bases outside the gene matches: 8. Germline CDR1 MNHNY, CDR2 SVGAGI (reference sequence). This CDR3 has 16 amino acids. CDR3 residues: CASSHRTGGRNSPLHF. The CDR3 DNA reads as TGTGCCAGCAGTCATCGGACAGGGGGTAGGAATTCACCCCTCCACTTT.

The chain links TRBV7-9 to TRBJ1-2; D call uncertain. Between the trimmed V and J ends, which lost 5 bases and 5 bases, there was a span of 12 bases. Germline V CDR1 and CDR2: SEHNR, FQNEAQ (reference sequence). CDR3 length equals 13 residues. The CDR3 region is CASSARTEYGYTF. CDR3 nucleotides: TGTGCCAGCAGCGCCCGTACTGAATATGGCTACACCTTC.

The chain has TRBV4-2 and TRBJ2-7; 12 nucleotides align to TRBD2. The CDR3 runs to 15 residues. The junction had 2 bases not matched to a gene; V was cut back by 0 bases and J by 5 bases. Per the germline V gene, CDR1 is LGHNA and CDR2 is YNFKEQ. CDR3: CASSQDASGRDEQYF. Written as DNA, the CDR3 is TGTGCCAGCAGCCAAGATGCTAGCGGGAGGGACGAGCAGTACTTC.

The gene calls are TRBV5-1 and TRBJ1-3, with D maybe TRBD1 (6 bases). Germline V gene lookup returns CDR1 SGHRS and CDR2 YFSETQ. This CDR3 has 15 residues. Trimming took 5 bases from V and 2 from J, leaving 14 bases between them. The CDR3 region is CASREQGLTGNTIYF. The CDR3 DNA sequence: TGCGCCAGCAGAGAACAGGGCCTTACTGGAAACACCATATATTTT.

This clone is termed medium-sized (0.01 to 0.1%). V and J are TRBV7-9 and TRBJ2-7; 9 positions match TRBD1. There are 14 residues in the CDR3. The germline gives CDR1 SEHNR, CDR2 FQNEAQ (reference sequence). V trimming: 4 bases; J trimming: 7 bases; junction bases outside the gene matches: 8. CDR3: CASSYTDRGEEQYF. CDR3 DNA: TGTGCCAGCAGCTACACGGACAGGGGTGAGGAGCAGTACTTC. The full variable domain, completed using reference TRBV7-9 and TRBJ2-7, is DTGVSQNPRHKITKRGQNVTFRCDPISEHNRLYWYRQTLGQGPEFLTYFQNEAQLEKSRLLSDRFSAERPKGSFSTLEIQRTEQGDSAMYLCASSYTDRGEEQYFGPGTRLTVT.

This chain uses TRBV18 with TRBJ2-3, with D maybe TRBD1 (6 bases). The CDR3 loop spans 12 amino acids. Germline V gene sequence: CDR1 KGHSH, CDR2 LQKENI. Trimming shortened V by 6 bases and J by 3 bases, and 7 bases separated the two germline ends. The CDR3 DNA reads TGTGCCAGCTCGGACAGAACAGATACGCAGTATTTT. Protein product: CASSDRTDTQYF.

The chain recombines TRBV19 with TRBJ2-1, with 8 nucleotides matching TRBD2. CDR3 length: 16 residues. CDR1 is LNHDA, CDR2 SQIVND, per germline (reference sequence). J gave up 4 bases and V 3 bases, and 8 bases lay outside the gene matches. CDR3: CASSMRAGLEYNEQFF. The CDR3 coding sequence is TGTGCCAGTAGTATGAGAGCGGGACTAGAGTACAATGAGCAGTTCTTC. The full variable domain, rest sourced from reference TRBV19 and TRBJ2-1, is DGGITQSPKYLFRKEGQNVTLSCEQNLNHDAMYWYRQDPGQGLRLIYYSQIVNDFQKGDIAEGYSVSREKKESFPLTVTSAQKNPTAFYLCASSMRAGLEYNEQFFGPGTRLTVL.

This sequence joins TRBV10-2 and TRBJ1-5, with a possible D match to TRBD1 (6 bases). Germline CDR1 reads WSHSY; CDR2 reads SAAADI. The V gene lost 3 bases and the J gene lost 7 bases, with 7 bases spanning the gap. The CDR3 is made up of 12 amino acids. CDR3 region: CASSDQGQPQHF. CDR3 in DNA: TGCGCCAGCAGTGATCAGGGGCAGCCCCAGCATTTT.

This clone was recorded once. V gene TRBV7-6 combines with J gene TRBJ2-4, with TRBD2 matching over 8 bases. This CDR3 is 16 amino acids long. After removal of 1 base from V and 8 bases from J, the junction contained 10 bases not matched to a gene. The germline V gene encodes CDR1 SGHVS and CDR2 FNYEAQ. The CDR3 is CASSLGRGAQRDIQYF. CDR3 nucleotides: TGTGCCAGCAGCTTAGGGCGGGGGGCCCAAAGGGACATTCAGTACTTC.

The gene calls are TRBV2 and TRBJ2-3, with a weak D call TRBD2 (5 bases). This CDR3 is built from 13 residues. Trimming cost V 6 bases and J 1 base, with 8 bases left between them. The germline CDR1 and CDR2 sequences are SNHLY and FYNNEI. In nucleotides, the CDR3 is TGTGCCAGCAGAGGTAGCGGCACAGATACGCAGTATTTT. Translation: CASRGSGTDTQYF.

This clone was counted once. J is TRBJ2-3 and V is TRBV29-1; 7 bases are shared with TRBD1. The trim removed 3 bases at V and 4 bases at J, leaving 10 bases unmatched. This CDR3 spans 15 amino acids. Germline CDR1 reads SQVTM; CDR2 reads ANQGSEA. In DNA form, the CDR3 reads TGCAGCGTTGACCTCGACAGGGCCAAGGCAGATACGCAGTATTTT. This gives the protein CSVDLDRAKADTQYF.

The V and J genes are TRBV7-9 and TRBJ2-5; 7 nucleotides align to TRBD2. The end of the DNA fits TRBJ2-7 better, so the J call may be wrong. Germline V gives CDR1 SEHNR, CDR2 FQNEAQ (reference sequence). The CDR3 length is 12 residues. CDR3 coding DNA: TGTGCCAGTCGGGGGGACTCCTACGAGCAGTACTTC. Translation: CASRGDSYEQYF.

The CDR3 DNA sequence: TGTGCCAGCAGCTTAGCGCCTAGCGGGGGGAGCCAAGAGACCCAGTACTTC. It specifies CASSLAPSGGSQETQYF. The genes are TRBV7-2 and TRBJ2-5; 11 positions agree with TRBD2. V shed 0 bases and J 1 base; nucleotides not matched to a gene: 4. CDR3 size: 17 residues. Germline CDR1 reads SGHTA; CDR2 reads FQGNSA.

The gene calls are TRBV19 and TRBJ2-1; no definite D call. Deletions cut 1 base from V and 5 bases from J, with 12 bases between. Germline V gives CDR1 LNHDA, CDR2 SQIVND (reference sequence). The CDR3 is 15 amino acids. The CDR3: CASSIGSGVDNEQFF. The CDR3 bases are TGTGCCAGTAGTATAGGTTCAGGTGTAGACAATGAGCAGTTCTTC.

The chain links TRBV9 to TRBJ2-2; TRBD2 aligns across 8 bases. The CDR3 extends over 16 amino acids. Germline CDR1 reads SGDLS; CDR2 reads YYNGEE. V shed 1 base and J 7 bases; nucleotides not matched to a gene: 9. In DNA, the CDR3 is TGTGCCAGCAGCGTATACGGAGCGGGAGTAGGCGGGGAGCTGTTTTTT. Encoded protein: CASSVYGAGVGGELFF.

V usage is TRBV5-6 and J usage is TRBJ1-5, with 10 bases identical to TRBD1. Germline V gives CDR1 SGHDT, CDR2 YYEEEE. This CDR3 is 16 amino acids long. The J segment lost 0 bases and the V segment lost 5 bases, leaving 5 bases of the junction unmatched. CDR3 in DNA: TGTGCCAGCAGTCAAGGACAGGGGGATAGCAATCAGCCCCAGCATTTT. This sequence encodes CASSQGQGDSNQPQHF.

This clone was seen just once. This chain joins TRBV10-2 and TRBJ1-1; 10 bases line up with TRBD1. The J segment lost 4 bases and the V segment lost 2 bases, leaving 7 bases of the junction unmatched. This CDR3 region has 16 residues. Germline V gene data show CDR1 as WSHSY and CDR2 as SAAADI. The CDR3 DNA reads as TGCGCCAGCAGTGAGACTGGGGGACAGGGGCCCACTGAAGCTTTCTTT. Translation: CASSETGGQGPTEAFF.

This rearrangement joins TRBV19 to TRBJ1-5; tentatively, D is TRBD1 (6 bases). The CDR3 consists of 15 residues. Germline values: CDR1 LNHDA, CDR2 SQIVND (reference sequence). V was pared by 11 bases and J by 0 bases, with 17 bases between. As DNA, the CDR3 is TGTGCCTCCTCTAGGGGGGGAGGTAGCAATCAGCCCCAGCATTTT. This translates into CASSRGGGSNQPQHF.